A selection of T cell receptor beta chains follows, all from one sample in a study of post-analysis software for immune sequencing data. TCRdb redid the calling of the PCR reads with MiXCR, one entry per CDR3 protein. The top ten hold roughly 3.4% of the sample, which has about 200,000 distinct CDR3 sequences, over 25% seen once. The sample taken for sequencing was blood. The receptor set was obtained from a girl younger than 18 with multiple sclerosis. Each CDR3 is given with its conserved first and last residue. The D gene is left open where the match is weak. Clone size is stated in some rows and not others, as once, few, many or a class when expanded.

TRBJ2-3 TRBD1 few TRBV5-1 CASSLVVTGGTRLTDTQYF TGCGCCAGCAGCTTGGTGGTGACAGGGGGGACCCGACTCACAGATACGCAGTATTTT
TRBJ1-2 NA NA TRBV7-9 CASSPRGLDGYTF TGTGCCAGCAGCCCCCGGGGGTTGGATGGCTACACCTTC
TRBJ2-3 NA many TRBV10-2 CASSESTRAGVRYF TGCGCCAGCAGTGAGTCGACCCGGGCAGGCGTACGGTATTTT
TRBJ1-5 TRBD1 NA TRBV5-1 CASSLGTVNQPQHF TGCGCCAGCAGCTTAGGGACAGTGAATCAGCCCCAGCATTTT
TRBJ2-7 NA NA TRBV28 CASSLMNNEQYF TGTGCCAGCAGCCTCATGAACAATGAGCAGTACTTC
TRBJ1-2 TRBD1 many TRBV7-9 CASSPPLDREYGYTF TGTGCCAGCAGTCCCCCACTGGACAGGGAGTATGGCTACACCTTC
TRBJ2-7 TRBD2 NA TRBV6-5 CASNFGTSGRLDEQYF TGTGCCAGCAATTTCGGGACTAGCGGGAGGCTCGACGAGCAGTACTTC
TRBJ2-7 NA many TRBV5-1 CASSPDRGGFSYEQYF TGCGCCAGCAGCCCCGATCGTGGCGGGTTCTCCTACGAGCAGTACTTC
TRBJ1-5 NA NA TRBV12-3/TRBV12-4 CASGPRGSQPHHF TGTGCCAGCGGACCCCGCGGGAGTCAGCCCCACCATTTT
TRBJ2-4 NA few TRBV30 CAWTDISKNIQYF TGTGCCTGGACGGACATTTCCAAAAACATTCAGTACTTC
TRBJ1-3 NA NA TRBV12-3/TRBV12-4 CASSLRNTIYF TGTGCCAGCAGCCTGAGAAACACCATATATTTT
TRBJ2-7 NA NA TRBV12-3/TRBV12-4 CASSFKVRYEQYF TGTGCCAGCAGCTTTAAGGTCCGCTACGAGCAGTACTTC
TRBJ2-7 NA few TRBV20-1 CSADGRRLEEQYF TGCAGTGCGGACGGACGCCGTCTTGAAGAGCAGTACTTC
TRBJ2-7 TRBD2 once TRBV10-3 CATTSGEGEQYF TGTGCCACAACTAGCGGCGAGGGGGAGCAGTACTTC
TRBJ2-1 NA NA TRBV5-1 CASSLRLGSKGEQFF TGCGCCAGCAGCTTACGGTTAGGCTCTAAGGGGGAGCAGTTCTTC
TRBJ2-1 NA many TRBV5-1 CASSLDPDNEQFF TGCGCCAGCAGCTTGGACCCAGACAATGAGCAGTTCTTC
TRBJ2-7 NA NA TRBV20-1 CSASKLQGLYGQYF TGCAGTGCTAGTAAGCTGCAGGGGTTGTACGGGCAGTACTTC
TRBJ2-7 NA NA TRBV29-1 CSVWTDQTYEQYF TGCAGCGTTTGGACAGACCAAACCTACGAGCAGTACTTC
TRBJ1-4 NA many TRBV12-3/TRBV12-4 CASTNNEKLFF TGTGCCAGCACCAACAATGAAAAACTGTTTTTT
TRBJ1-5 NA NA TRBV10-2 CASSDRVSNQPQHF TGCGCCAGCAGTGACAGGGTGAGCAATCAGCCCCAGCATTTT
TRBJ2-1 TRBD2 NA TRBV4-3 CASSPLVAGYNEQFF TGCGCCAGCAGTCCGCTGGTAGCGGGCTACAATGAGCAGTTCTTC
TRBJ2-1 TRBD2 NA TRBV4-2 CASSQEEREAYNEQFF TGTGCCAGCAGCCAAGAAGAGCGGGAGGCCTACAATGAGCAGTTCTTC
TRBJ1-1 NA NA TRBV9 CASSARERANTEAFF TGTGCCAGCAGCGCCCGGGAGAGGGCGAACACTGAAGCTTTCTTT
TRBJ2-5 NA few TRBV21-1 CASSIAGGPEETQYF TGTGCCAGCAGCATAGCGGGGGGGCCGGAAGAGACCCAGTACTTC
TRBJ1-5 NA many TRBV6-1 CASSEVQGWGNQPQHF TGTGCCAGCAGTGAAGTACAGGGATGGGGCAATCAGCCCCAGCATTTT
TRBJ2-7 NA NA TRBV28 CASSLSTGRQEQYF TGTGCCAGCAGTTTAAGCACAGGGCGTCAAGAGCAGTACTTC
TRBJ1-3 TRBD1 few TRBV15 CATSRTGGAGGNTIYF TGTGCCACCAGCAGAACAGGGGGCGCGGGTGGAAACACCATATATTTT
TRBJ2-4 NA few TRBV28 CASSSTTGGVAKNIQYF TGTGCCAGCAGTTCCACGACTGGAGGGGTGGCCAAAAACATTCAGTACTTC
TRBJ2-3 TRBD1 few TRBV20-1 CSATLTGKDPDTQYF TGCAGTGCTACCCTGACAGGGAAGGACCCAGATACGCAGTATTTT
TRBJ2-1 TRBD2 NA TRBV20-1 CSARDSQRGGRYEQFF TGCAGTGCTAGAGATTCTCAACGGGGGGGCAGATATGAGCAGTTCTTC
TRBJ2-3 TRBD2 few TRBV7-2 CASSWGLAGSGDTQYF TGTGCCAGCAGCTGGGGACTAGCGGGATCGGGAGATACGCAGTATTTT
TRBJ1-1 NA NA TRBV29-1 CSVREVRTEAFF TGCAGCGTTCGCGAGGTTAGGACTGAAGCTTTCTTT
TRBJ2-3 NA few TRBV28 CASSLAHSGDTQYF TGTGCCAGCAGTTTAGCCCATAGCGGAGATACGCAGTATTTT
TRBJ2-5 NA few TRBV12-3/TRBV12-4 CASSLSGYGQYF TGTGCCAGCAGCCTTAGCGGTTACGGGCAGTACTTC
TRBJ1-5 TRBD1 many TRBV7-9 CASSSGQVNQPQHF TGTGCCAGCAGCTCCGGACAGGTCAATCAGCCCCAGCATTTT
TRBJ1-3 NA NA TRBV5-5 CASSLGQGRSGNTIYF TGTGCCAGCAGCTTGGGGCAGGGGCGCTCTGGAAACACCATATATTTT
TRBJ1-2 NA few TRBV28 CASSLSREWYGYTF TGTGCCAGCAGTTTAAGTCGGGAATGGTATGGCTACACCTTC
TRBJ1-5 NA NA TRBV7-2 CASSPSAGSTPQHF TGTGCCAGCAGCCCGTCGGCGGGGTCTACGCCCCAGCATTTT
TRBJ2-1 TRBD1 many TRBV9 CASSGTGGYNEQFF TGTGCCAGCAGCGGGACAGGGGGCTACAATGAGCAGTTCTTC
TRBJ2-7 NA few TRBV6-2/TRBV6-3 CASRSTRGDRTLEQYF TGTGCCAGCAGATCGACCCGGGGGGACAGGACCCTCGAGCAGTACTTC
TRBJ2-1 TRBD2 many TRBV5-1 CASSRSGVTYNEQFF TGCGCCAGCAGCCGTAGCGGGGTAACCTACAATGAGCAGTTCTTC
TRBJ2-7 TRBD1 NA TRBV27 CASTLRGTGYEQYF TGTGCCAGCACCTTACGGGGGACAGGGTACGAGCAGTACTTC
TRBJ2-1 NA many TRBV7-9 CASSPPSVNEQFF TGTGCCAGCAGCCCCCCTAGCGTCAATGAGCAGTTCTTC
TRBJ1-1 NA NA TRBV5-1 CASSFGDFINEAFF TGCGCCAGCAGCTTCGGCGATTTTATCAATGAAGCTTTCTTT
TRBJ2-7 NA NA TRBV6-5 CASSYSSAGPSYEQYF TGTGCCAGCAGTTACTCGTCTGCGGGACCAAGCTACGAGCAGTACTTC
TRBJ2-7 TRBD2 many TRBV12-3/TRBV12-4 CASTISGGLAAEQYF TGTGCCAGCACCATTTCCGGGGGACTAGCGGCTGAGCAGTACTTC
TRBJ2-3 NA many TRBV30 CAWSDGQSTDTQYF TGTGCCTGGAGTGATGGACAGAGCACAGATACGCAGTATTTT
TRBJ1-2 NA NA TRBV7-2 CASSWGTNNDGYTF TGTGCCAGCAGCTGGGGGACAAATAACGATGGCTACACCTTC
TRBJ1-5 TRBD1 few TRBV6-6 CASSHGTANQPQHF TGTGCCAGCAGTCACGGGACAGCAAATCAGCCCCAGCATTTT
TRBJ1-4 TRBD1 NA TRBV5-1 CASSSHRGPTEKLFF TGCGCCAGCAGCTCCCACAGGGGCCCAACTGAAAAACTGTTTTTT
TRBJ2-1 TRBD2 NA TRBV27 CASRVTGGPHNGQFF TGTGCCAGCAGAGTAACGGGGGGGCCTCATAATGGGCAGTTCTTC
TRBJ2-1 TRBD2 NA TRBV28 CASRLTSGSSYNEQFF TGTGCCAGCAGGCTGACTAGCGGGAGTTCGTACAATGAGCAGTTCTTC
TRBJ1-1 NA NA TRBV20-1 CSARDLGLMNTEAFF TGCAGTGCTAGAGATCTAGGTCTGATGAACACTGAAGCTTTCTTT
TRBJ1-2 NA many TRBV15 CATSSAISGADTNYGYTF TGTGCCACCAGCAGTGCGATATCAGGGGCAGATACTAACTATGGCTACACCTTC
TRBJ1-1 TRBD1 few TRBV5-1 CASSLARTGEAFF TGCGCCAGCAGCTTGGCTCGGACAGGTGAAGCTTTCTTT
TRBJ1-5 NA few TRBV2 CASSRWDGQPQHF TGTGCCAGCAGCAGGTGGGATGGTCAGCCCCAGCATTTT
TRBJ2-5 TRBD2 many TRBV10-3 CAISTSGGRRETQYF TGTGCCATCAGTACTAGCGGGGGAAGGCGGGAGACCCAGTACTTC
TRBJ1-5 TRBD1 few TRBV28 CASSLGGTEGKPQHF TGTGCCAGCAGTTTAGGAGGGACAGAGGGCAAGCCCCAGCATTTT